Listed below are T cell receptor beta chains from one sample, sequenced in a study of CD4 T cells in relation to SARS-CoV-2 and coronaviruses. This table comes from immunoSEQ multiplex PCR, and its TCRdb copy is limited to in-frame clones, with some not included. This sample has roughly 60,000 clones; over 90% occur once, and the top ten carry roughly 0.14%. Sequenced input: naive CD4+ T cells from PBMCs. The receptors were gathered from a human donor in good health. The CDR3 runs from the conserved cysteine through the conserved F or W. The order of the fields is J gene, D gene, clone size, V gene, CDR3 DNA, CDR3 protein. D genes are given only for firm matches. For some rows the clone size is stated as once, few or many, or as a class when expanded; others skip it.

TRBJ2-3 | TRBD2 | - | TRBV6-1 | TGTGCCAGCAGTGATAGCGGGAGCACAGATACGCAGTATTTT | CASSDSGSTDTQYF
TRBJ2-1 | - | - | TRBV18 | TGTGCCAGCTCACCACCTCCCCGACTAGAAGGCAATGAGCAGTTCTTC | CASSPPPRLEGNEQFF
TRBJ2-7 | TRBD1 | - | TRBV11-2 | TGTGCCAGCAGCTCAAGCGGGACAGGGACGTACGAGCAGTACTTC | CASSSSGTGTYEQYF
TRBJ2-5 | - | - | TRBV19 | TGTGCCAGCCTCCCAAGGGCGGCAGCACGGGAGACCCAGTACTTC | CASLPRAAARETQYF
TRBJ1-2 | - | - | TRBV14 | TGTGCCAGCAGCCAAGTTGGGCCGTATGGCTACACCTTC | CASSQVGPYGYTF
TRBJ1-5 | TRBD1 | - | TRBV6-5 | TGTGCCAGCAGTTATAAGACAGGGTCGAACCAGCCCCAGCATTTT | CASSYKTGSNQPQHF
TRBJ2-2 | - | - | TRBV28 | TGTGCCAGCAGTTTATTGAACGACGGGGAGCTGTTTTTT | CASSLLNDGELFF
TRBJ2-3 | - | - | TRBV21-1 | TGTGCCAGCAGCACTGGACTAGCGGGAGTTGCAGTCACAGATACGCAGTATTTT | CASSTGLAGVAVTDTQYF
TRBJ2-7 | TRBD2 | - | TRBV10-2 | TGCGCCAGCAGTGACACTTCCGGGACTAGCGGGGTACGAGAGCAGTACTTC | CASSDTSGTSGVREQYF
TRBJ2-2 | - | - | TRBV30 | TGTGCCTGGAGTGCTATCGGGAGACGCGGGGAGCTGTTTTTT | CAWSAIGRRGELFF
TRBJ2-7 | - | - | TRBV19 | TGTGCCAGTAGCCCCCTCGGACTCAAGACCTACGAGCAGTACTTC | CASSPLGLKTYEQYF
TRBJ2-7 | TRBD2 | - | TRBV6-5 | TGTGCCAGCAGTTCAATCGGGGGGGGTCTTGTCTACGAGCAGTACTTC | CASSSIGGGLVYEQYF
TRBJ2-7 | - | - | TRBV28 | TGTGCCAGCAGTTTAGGGGGTGGCTACGAGCAGTACTTC | CASSLGGGYEQYF
TRBJ1-3 | TRBD1 | - | TRBV6-1 | TGTGCCAGCAGTGAAGACAGCGGGAAGGGGGCCTACTCTGGAAACACCATATATTTT | CASSEDSGKGAYSGNTIYF
TRBJ2-7 | - | - | TRBV2 | TGTGCCAGCAGTGAAGCCGCCTACGAGCAGTACTTC | CASSEAAYEQYF
TRBJ1-6 | - | - | TRBV5-1 | TGCGCCAGCAGCTTGGATGCCAGGCCCTCTTCCCGTGATTCACCCCTCCACTTT | CASSLDARPSSRDSPLHF
TRBJ2-5 | TRBD1 | - | TRBV24-1 | TGTGCCACCAGTGATTCAGCCGGGACAGGGGTCCAAGAGACCCAGTACTTC | CATSDSAGTGVQETQYF
TRBJ2-2 | TRBD2 | - | TRBV11-3 | TGTGCCAGCAGCTCCGGACTAGCGGGAGGAGGGGACCGGGAGCTGTTTTTT | CASSSGLAGGGDRELFF
TRBJ1-5 | - | - | TRBV19 | TGTGCCAGTAGGACACTCGATCAGCCCCAGCATTTT | CASRTLDQPQHF
TRBJ2-5 | - | - | TRBV13 | TGTGCCAGCAGCTTAGGCCTTGGGGAGACCCAGTACTTC | CASSLGLGETQYF
TRBJ2-2 | - | few | TRBV30 | TGTGCCTGGAGGTCTCAGTCGGTCACCGGGGAGCTGTTTTTT | CAWRSQSVTGELFF
TRBJ2-2 | TRBD2 | - | TRBV10-1 | TGCGCCAGCAGTGAGAGCGGCGGGAGAGGCACCGGGGAGCTGTTTTTT | CASSESGGRGTGELFF
TRBJ1-2 | TRBD1 | - | TRBV18 | TGTGCCAGCTCACCACTGGACAGGGGAAAGTATGGCTACACCTTC | CASSPLDRGKYGYTF
TRBJ1-4 | TRBD1 | once | TRBV5-1 | TGCGCCAGCAGCCTGGAGGGGACAGGGAATCGCGAAAAACTGTTTTTT | CASSLEGTGNREKLFF
TRBJ2-1 | TRBD2 | - | TRBV19 | TGTGCCAGTAGTATAGAAGCGGGAGCTTACAATGAGCAGTTCTTC | CASSIEAGAYNEQFF
TRBJ1-6 | - | - | TRBV27 | TGTGCCAGCAGTTCCGGACAGAGAAATTCACCCCTCCACTTT | CASSSGQRNSPLHF
TRBJ2-7 | - | - | TRBV7-2 | TGTGCCAGCAGCCCGGGACCAAGCTCCTACGAGCAGTACTTC | CASSPGPSSYEQYF
TRBJ1-5 | TRBD1 | few | TRBV11-3 | TGTGCCAGCAGTTTTAGCCGGGACAGAAACAATCAGCCCCAGCATTTT | CASSFSRDRNNQPQHF